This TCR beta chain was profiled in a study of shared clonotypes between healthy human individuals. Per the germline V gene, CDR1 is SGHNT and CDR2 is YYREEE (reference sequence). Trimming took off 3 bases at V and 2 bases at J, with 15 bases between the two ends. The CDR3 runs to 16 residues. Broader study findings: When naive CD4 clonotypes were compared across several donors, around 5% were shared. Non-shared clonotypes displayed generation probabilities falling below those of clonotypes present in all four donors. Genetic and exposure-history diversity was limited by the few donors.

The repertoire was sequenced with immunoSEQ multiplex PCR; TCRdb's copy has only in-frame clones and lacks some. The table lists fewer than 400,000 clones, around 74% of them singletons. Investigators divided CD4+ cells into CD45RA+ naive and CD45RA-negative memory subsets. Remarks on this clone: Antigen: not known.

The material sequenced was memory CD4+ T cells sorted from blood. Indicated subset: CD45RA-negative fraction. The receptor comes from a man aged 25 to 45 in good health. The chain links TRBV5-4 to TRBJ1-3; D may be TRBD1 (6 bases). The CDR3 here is CASSSADRFAGNTIYF. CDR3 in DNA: TGTGCCAGCAGCTCGGCGGACAGATTCGCTGGAAACACCATATATTTT.